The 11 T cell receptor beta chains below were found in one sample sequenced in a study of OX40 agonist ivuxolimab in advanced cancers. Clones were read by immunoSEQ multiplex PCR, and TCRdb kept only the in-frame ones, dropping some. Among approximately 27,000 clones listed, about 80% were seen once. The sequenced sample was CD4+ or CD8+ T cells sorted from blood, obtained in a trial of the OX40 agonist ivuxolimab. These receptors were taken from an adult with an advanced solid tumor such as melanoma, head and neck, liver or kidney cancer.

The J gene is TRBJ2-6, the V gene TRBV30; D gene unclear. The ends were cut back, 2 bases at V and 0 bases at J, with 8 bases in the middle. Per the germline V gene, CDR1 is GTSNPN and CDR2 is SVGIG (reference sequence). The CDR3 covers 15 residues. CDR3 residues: CAWSIPFSGANVLTF. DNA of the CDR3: TGTGCCTGGAGTATTCCGTTCTCTGGGGCCAACGTCCTGACTTTC.

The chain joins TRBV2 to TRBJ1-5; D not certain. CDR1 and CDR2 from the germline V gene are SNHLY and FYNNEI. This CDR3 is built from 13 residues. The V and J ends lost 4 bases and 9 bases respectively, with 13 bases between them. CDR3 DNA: TGTGCCAGCAGTGTGGGAGGGTGGATGCCCCAGCATTTT. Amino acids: CASSVGGWMPQHF.

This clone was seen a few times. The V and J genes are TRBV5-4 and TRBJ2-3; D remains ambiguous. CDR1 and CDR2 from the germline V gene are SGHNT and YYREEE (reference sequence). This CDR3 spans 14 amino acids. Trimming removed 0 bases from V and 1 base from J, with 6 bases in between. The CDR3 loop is CASSLDSGTDTQYF. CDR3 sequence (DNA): TGTGCCAGCAGCTTGGACTCGGGCACAGATACGCAGTATTTT.

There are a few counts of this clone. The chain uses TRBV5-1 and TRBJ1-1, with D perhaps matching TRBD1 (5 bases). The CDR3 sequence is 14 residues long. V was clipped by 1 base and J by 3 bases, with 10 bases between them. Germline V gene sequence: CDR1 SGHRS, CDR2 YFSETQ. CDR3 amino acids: CASSLHGADTEAFF. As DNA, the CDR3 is TGCGCCAGCAGCTTGCACGGGGCGGACACTGAAGCTTTCTTT.

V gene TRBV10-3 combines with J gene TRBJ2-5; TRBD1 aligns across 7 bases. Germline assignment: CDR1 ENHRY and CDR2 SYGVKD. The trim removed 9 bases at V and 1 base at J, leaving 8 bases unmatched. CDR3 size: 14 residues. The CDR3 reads CAIRDRSLQETQYF. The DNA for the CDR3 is TGTGCCATTAGGGACAGATCCCTCCAAGAGACCCAGTACTTC.

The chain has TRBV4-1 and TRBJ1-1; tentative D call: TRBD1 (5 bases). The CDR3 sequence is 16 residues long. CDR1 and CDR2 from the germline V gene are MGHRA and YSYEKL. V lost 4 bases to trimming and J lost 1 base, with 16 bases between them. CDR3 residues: CASSPVGGWKNTEAFF. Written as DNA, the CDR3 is TGCGCCAGCAGCCCGGTTGGGGGGTGGAAGAACACTGAAGCTTTCTTT.

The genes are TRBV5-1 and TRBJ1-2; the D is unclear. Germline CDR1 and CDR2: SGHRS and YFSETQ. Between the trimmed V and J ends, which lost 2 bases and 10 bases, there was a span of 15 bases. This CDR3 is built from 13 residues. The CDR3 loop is CASSFDTRAYYTF. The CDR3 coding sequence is TGCGCCAGCAGCTTTGATACAAGGGCCTACTACACCTTC.

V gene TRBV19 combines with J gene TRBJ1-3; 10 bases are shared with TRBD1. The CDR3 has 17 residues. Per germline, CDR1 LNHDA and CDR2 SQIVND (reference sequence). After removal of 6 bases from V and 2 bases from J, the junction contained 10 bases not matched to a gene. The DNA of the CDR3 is TGTGCCAGTAGCGCAAATAGACAGGGGGCTACTGGAAACACCATATATTTT. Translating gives CASSANRQGATGNTIYF.

The CDR3 DNA sequence: TGTGCCAGCAGTGACGTGCCCATCTCAGGGACAGCATACACCGGGGAGCTGTTTTTT. Protein sequence: CASSDVPISGTAYTGELFF. The chain uses TRBV6-1 and TRBJ2-2; 7 nucleotides align to TRBD1. This CDR3 spans 19 amino acids. V dropped 3 bases and J dropped 3; count of bases not matched to a gene: 16. CDR1 is MNHNS, CDR2 SASEGT, per germline.

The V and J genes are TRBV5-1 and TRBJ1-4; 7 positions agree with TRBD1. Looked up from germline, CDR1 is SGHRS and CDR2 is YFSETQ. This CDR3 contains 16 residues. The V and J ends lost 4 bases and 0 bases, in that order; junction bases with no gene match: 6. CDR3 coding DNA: TGCGCCAGCAGCCTTACCGGGACAGCAACTAATGAAAAACTGTTTTTT. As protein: CASSLTGTATNEKLFF.

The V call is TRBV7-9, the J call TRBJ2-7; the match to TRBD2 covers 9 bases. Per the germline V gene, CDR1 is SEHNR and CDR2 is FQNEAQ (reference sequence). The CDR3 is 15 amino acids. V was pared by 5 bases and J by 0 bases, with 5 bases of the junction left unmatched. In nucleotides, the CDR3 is TGTGCCAGCAGCACCCGGACTAGCGTCTCCTACGAGCAGTACTTC. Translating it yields CASSTRTSVSYEQYF.